Listed here are 6 T cell receptor beta chains from one sample, sequenced in a study of T-cell memory formation after mild COVID-19. TCRdb reprocessed the 5' RACE reads with MiXCR, giving one entry per CDR3 protein. The repertoire consists of around 320,000 distinct CDR3 sequences, with around 19% occurring once and the leading ten covering around a fifth. Sequencing was done on a sample of PBMCs or a T cell subset sorted from them (not recorded which). The receptors shown here come from a man aged 18-30 years who had mild COVID-19 (a few samples of this study predate the infection). Cell type and time point are not known.

The chain recombines TRBV19 with TRBJ1-1; D gene uncertain. This CDR3 has 14 residues. Trimming removed 5 bases at V and 0 bases at J, with 10 bases between. Germline V gene lookup returns CDR1 LNHDA and CDR2 SQIVND (reference sequence). The CDR3 here is CASSLPVLNTEAFF. Here the CDR3 DNA reads TGTGCCAGTAGTCTGCCGGTTCTGAACACTGAAGCTTTCTTT.

This rearrangement joins TRBV28 to TRBJ2-6; the D is unclear. Germline V gene lookup returns CDR1 MDHEN and CDR2 SYDVKM. This CDR3 is 15 amino acids long. V dropped 7 bases and J dropped 0 bases, with 10 bases sitting between them. The chain's CDR3 is CASNPRISGANVLTF. DNA for the CDR3: TGTGCCAGCAATCCCCGGATCTCTGGGGCCAACGTCCTGACTTTC.

The sample holds a few counts of this clonotype. The V gene is TRBV23-1, the J gene TRBJ2-5; 8 bases line up with TRBD1. TRBV23-1 carries the ORF label, with uncertain function. V lost 11 bases, J lost 5 bases, and 10 bases stayed unmatched. The CDR3 is 13 residues long. This chain's CDR3 is CAVRDRTTETQYF. DNA for the CDR3: TGCGCCGTCCGGGACAGGACAACGGAGACCCAGTACTTC.

This chain connects TRBV6-6 to TRBJ2-3, with 7 nucleotides matching TRBD2. The CDR3 runs to 16 residues. Trimming removed 7 bases from V and 3 bases from J; junction bases left unmatched: 13. In germline, CDR1 is MNHNY, CDR2 SVGAGI (reference sequence). CDR3 nucleotides: TGTGCCAGCACTCCTGGGGTCCTAGCGGAGACAGATACGCAGTATTTT. Its translation is CASTPGVLAETDTQYF.

V gene TRBV29-1 combines with J gene TRBJ2-2, with 12 nucleotides matching TRBD2. Germline assignment: CDR1 SQVTM and CDR2 ANQGSEA. CDR3 length equals 15 residues. V shed 5 bases, J shed 5 bases, and the junction held 6 bases outside the gene matches. Here the CDR3 reads CSVRLAGDETGELFF. CDR3 sequence (DNA): TGCAGCGTTAGACTAGCGGGGGATGAGACCGGGGAGCTGTTTTTT.

This rearrangement joins TRBV6-5 to TRBJ2-2, with D tentatively TRBD2 (5 bases). This CDR3 is built from 13 residues. With 7 bases removed from V and 8 bases from J, the gap between germline ends came to 14 bases. CDR1 MNHEY and CDR2 SVGAGI come from the germline V gene. The CDR3 reads CASNLLPGGELFF. The CDR3 coding sequence is TGTGCCAGCAATCTTCTCCCGGGGGGGGAGCTGTTTTTT.